Following are 11 T cell receptor beta chains from one sample sequenced in a study of CD8+CD57+ T cells in acquired aplastic anemia (dated 2018 in TCRdb). The listed sequencing device is Illumina HiSeq 2000. TCR beta VDJ combination and CDR3 sequence profiling used genomic DNA as the template. TCRdb ran its own pipeline on the public reads, namely fastp trimming at Q25 and MiXCR clone calling, and kept in-frame beta chains. Here each entry gathers all rows of one CDR3 protein and keeps the most common genes and DNA. This sample lists approximately 80,000 distinct CDR3 sequences; 60% to 75% were detected once. The top ten clonotypes cover approximately 80% of the sample. Flow cytometry had shown CD8+CD57+ cell expansion in the patients selected for sequencing. The sequenced sample consisted of sorted CD4+, CD8+, or CD8+CD57+ T cells (not recorded which) from PBMCs. Every receptor here comes from a human donor with aplastic anemia.

This clonotype was detected many times. The chain uses TRBV5-6 and TRBJ2-3; 10 bases match TRBD1. From germline, CDR1 is SGHDT and CDR2 YYEEEE. The CDR3 is 18 amino acids. V lost 0 bases and J lost 1; bases outside the gene matches: 8. CDR3 residues: CASSLGGTGVFGTDTQYF. The CDR3 DNA sequence: TGTGCCAGCAGCTTGGGGGGGACAGGGGTTTTTGGCACAGATACGCAGTATTTT. Full variable domain (remainder filled in from reference TRBV5-6 and TRBJ2-3): DAGVTQSPTHLIKTRGQQVTLRCSPKSGHDTVSWYQQALGQGPQFIFQYYEEEERQRGNFPDRFSGHQFPNYSSELNVNALLLGDSALYLCASSLGGTGVFGTDTQYFGPGTRLTVL.

The chain employs TRBV11-2 and TRBJ2-1; D is unresolved. The V gene lost 3 bases and the J gene lost 0 bases, with 9 bases spanning the gap. The CDR3 sequence is 15 residues long. Germline V gives CDR1 SGHAT, CDR2 FQNNGV. The CDR3 DNA sequence: TGTGCCAGCAGCTTGCTTCGGAGCTCCTACAATGAGCAGTTCTTC. This sequence encodes CASSLLRSSYNEQFF.

The chain employs TRBV10-2 and TRBJ1-5, with 10 positions matching TRBD1. Germline CDR1 is WSHSY and CDR2 is SAAADI. Unmatched junction bases numbered 1, after V lost 1 base and J lost 4 bases. There are 15 residues in the CDR3. CDR3 DNA sequence: TGCGCCAGCAGTGAGTGGGGACAGGGGAATCAGCCCCAGCATTTT. Its translation: CASSEWGQGNQPQHF.

The chain has TRBV9 and TRBJ1-6; D is perhaps TRBD1 (5 bases). The CDR3 has 14 amino acids. V lost 0 bases to trimming and J lost 8 bases, with 9 bases between them. Germline V gives CDR1 SGDLS, CDR2 YYNGEE. In DNA, the CDR3 is TGTGCCAGCAGCGTAGGACGGGGGGATTCACCCCTCCACTTT. It encodes CASSVGRGDSPLHF.

In its sample, this clonotype was seen a few times. This chain joins TRBV6-5 and TRBJ1-1; 7 nucleotides align to TRBD1. V dropped 4 bases and J dropped 0; count of bases not matched to a gene: 11. The CDR3 is 17 residues long. CDR1 is MNHEY, CDR2 SVGAGI, per germline. For the CDR3, the DNA is TGTGCCAGCAGTTCTGGGACAGATACCGATTTGAACACTGAAGCTTTCTTT. This encodes CASSSGTDTDLNTEAFF.

The gene calls are TRBV27 and TRBJ1-1; no reliable D call. Looked up from germline, CDR1 is MNHEY and CDR2 is SMNVEV (reference sequence). V lost 3 bases and J 1 base, leaving 6 bases between the germline ends. This CDR3 region has 13 residues. The CDR3: CASSLVRNTEAFF. CDR3 in DNA: TGTGCCAGCAGTTTGGTACGGAACACTGAAGCTTTCTTT.

The chain joins TRBV7-9 to TRBJ1-2; D unresolved. Trimming removed 5 bases at V and 2 bases at J, with 3 bases between. The V gene's germline CDR1 is SEHNR and CDR2 FQNEAQ (reference sequence). The CDR3 is made up of 11 amino acids. The CDR3 here is CASSQNYGYTF. The DNA for the CDR3 is TGTGCCAGCAGCCAGAACTATGGCTACACCTTC.

This clonotype was recorded only once. The chain is built from TRBV2 and TRBJ1-4, with a possible D match to TRBD1 (5 bases). The CDR3 runs 13 residues. Germline V gives CDR1 SNHLY, CDR2 FYNNEI. Trimming left V 6 bases short and J 3 bases short, with 8 bases between. The CDR3 region is CASSPGPNEKLFF. The CDR3 DNA is TGTGCCAGCAGCCCAGGGCCTAATGAAAAACTGTTTTTT.

The chain recombines TRBV7-8 with TRBJ2-7; 12 bases agree with TRBD2. This CDR3 is 15 amino acids long. The V segment lost 4 bases and the J segment 6 bases; nucleotides outside the gene matches: 7. Germline V lookup: CDR1 SGHVS, CDR2 FQNEAQ. CDR3 nucleotide sequence: TGTGCCAGCAGCTCGACTAGCGGGGGTACTTCCGAGCAGTACTTC. Translated: CASSSTSGGTSEQYF.

The chain combines TRBV13 with TRBJ2-2, with D possibly TRBD1 on 6 matching bases. Germline lookup yields CDR1 PRHDT and CDR2 FYEKMQ (reference sequence). V was shortened by 1 base and J by 3 bases, with 9 bases between the two germline ends. The CDR3 extends over 15 amino acids. CDR3 in amino acids: CASSLEAGDTGELFF. CDR3 bases: TGTGCCAGCAGCTTAGAGGCAGGGGACACCGGGGAGCTGTTTTTT. Using reference TRBV13 and TRBJ2-2 for the parts outside the CDR3, the full variable domain is AAGVIQSPRHLIKEKRETATLKCYPIPRHDTVYWYQQGPGQDPQFLISFYEKMQSDKGSIPDRFSAQQFSDYHSELNMSSLELGDSALYFCASSLEAGDTGELFFGEGSRLTVL.

J is TRBJ2-3 and V is TRBV11-1; D gene unclear. CDR1 is SGHAT and CDR2 is FQDESV in the germline V gene (reference sequence). The length of the CDR3 is 15 residues. V was trimmed by 5 bases and J by 2 bases, leaving 14 bases between them. CDR3 loop: CASSLVLGFTDTQYF. The CDR3 DNA follows: TGTGCCAGCAGCCTAGTCCTGGGATTCACAGATACGCAGTATTTT.